This entry lists 2 T cell receptor beta chains sequenced from one sample in a study of long-term antiretroviral therapy in people with HIV. The assay used was immunoSEQ (version v3.0), run at survey level. The repertoire was sequenced with immunoSEQ multiplex PCR; TCRdb's copy has only in-frame clones and lacks some. Of more than 15,000 clones in the sample, around 80% were seen once. The sequencing used unsorted PBMCs, collected at the start of antiretroviral therapy, before treatment. The origin of the receptors is a woman in her thirties or forties with HIV.

This clone was seen once. The chain is built from TRBV4-2 and TRBJ2-4, with 8 bases identical to TRBD1. CDR3 length: 18 residues. The germline V gene encodes CDR1 LGHNA and CDR2 YNFKEQ. With 0 bases clipped from V and 2 bases from J, the junction kept 9 bases outside the gene matches. The CDR3 sequence: CASSQDVRQGPPKNIQYF. The CDR3 nucleotides are TGTGCCAGCAGCCAAGATGTGAGACAGGGGCCCCCCAAAAACATTCAGTACTTC.

This chain uses TRBV6-5 with TRBJ1-2; 7 nucleotides match TRBD1. Looked up from germline, CDR1 is MNHEY and CDR2 is SVGAGI. The CDR3 is 15 amino acids. Trimming took 1 base from V and 5 from J; bases not matched to a gene: 7. DNA for the CDR3: TGTGCCAGCAGTTACTTGGCAGGGGGGCTGTATGGCTACACCTTC. Its translation: CASSYLAGGLYGYTF.